Listed below are T cell receptor beta chains from one sample, sequenced in a study of T cells of healthy individuals. MiXCR, applied by TCRdb to the 5' RACE reads, yields one record per CDR3 protein. The table records tens of thousands of distinct CDR3 sequences, about 16% of them present only once. All receptors come from a human donor in good health. Both conserved end residues are part of each CDR3. D genes are given only for firm matches. Clone size is stated in some rows and not others, as once, few, many or a class when expanded.

. | TRBJ2-5 | once | TRBV4-1 | CASSQVGLMVQETQYF | TGCGCCAGCAGCCAAGTCGGACTGATGGTCCAAGAGACCCAGTACTTC
TRBD1 | TRBJ1-5 | . | TRBV7-2 | CASRIQGGSQPQHF | TGTGCCAGCAGAATACAGGGGGGAAGTCAGCCCCAGCATTTT
. | TRBJ1-4 | few | TRBV25-1 | CASSDVLTNEKLFF | TGTGCCAGCAGTGATGTGCTAACTAATGAAAAACTGTTTTTT
. | TRBJ2-1 | many | TRBV7-9 | CASSLEGEQFF | TGTGCCAGCAGCTTAGAGGGTGAGCAGTTCTTC
. | TRBJ2-1 | many | TRBV10-3 | CAISELGITGNEQFF | TGTGCCATCAGTGAGTTGGGGATAACGGGCAATGAGCAGTTCTTC
TRBD2 | TRBJ2-1 | many | TRBV3-1 | CASSPNGLAGGVNEQFF | TGTGCCAGCAGCCCTAATGGACTAGCGGGAGGGGTCAATGAGCAGTTCTTC
. | TRBJ2-5 | many | TRBV4-1 | CASRPSGGPKETQYF | TGCGCCAGCAGGCCCTCCGGAGGGCCGAAGGAGACCCAGTACTTC
. | TRBJ1-5 | many | TRBV2 | CASTLGISNQPQHF | TGTGCCAGCACCTTAGGAATCAGCAATCAGCCCCAGCATTTT
TRBD2 | TRBJ2-3 | many | TRBV24-1 | CATSDSGAFTDTQYF | TGTGCCACCAGTGACAGCGGGGCTTTCACAGATACGCAGTATTTT
. | TRBJ2-2 | many | TRBV2 | CASSVGGTGKTGELFF | TGTGCCAGCAGTGTGGGCGGGACCGGGAAGACCGGGGAGCTGTTTTTT
TRBD2 | TRBJ2-7 | few | TRBV5-1 | CASSSTSGPYEQYF | TGCGCCAGCAGCTCGACTAGCGGCCCCTACGAGCAGTACTTC
TRBD2 | TRBJ2-3 | many | TRBV5-1 | CASSLASGGSTDTQYF | TGCGCCAGCAGCTTGGCTAGCGGGGGCAGCACAGATACGCAGTATTTT
. | TRBJ1-6 | many | TRBV5-4 | CASSLVDSRKRNSPLHF | TGTGCCAGCAGCTTGGTGGACAGTAGGAAGAGAAATTCACCCCTCCACTTT
. | TRBJ2-5 | many | TRBV29-1 | CSVHQETQYF | TGCAGCGTCCACCAAGAGACCCAGTACTTC
TRBD2 | TRBJ2-1 | . | TRBV3-1 | CASSQASGGANEQFF | TGTGCCAGCAGCCAAGCTAGCGGGGGGGCGAATGAGCAGTTCTTC
TRBD2 | TRBJ2-3 | few | TRBV5-1 | CASSGVGSGVTDTQYF | TGCGCCAGCAGCGGAGTCGGAAGCGGGGTCACAGATACGCAGTATTTT
. | TRBJ2-6 | many | TRBV3-1 | CASSQLAGANVLTF | TGTGCCAGCAGCCAATTGGCCGGGGCCAACGTCCTGACTTTC
. | TRBJ2-1 | many | TRBV29-1 | CSVVVVQGIYNEQFF | TGCAGCGTTGTAGTAGTACAGGGAATCTACAATGAGCAGTTCTTC
. | TRBJ2-7 | . | TRBV4-1 | CASSHPGGEQYF | TGCGCCAGCAGCCACCCCGGGGGCGAGCAGTACTTC
TRBD2 | TRBJ2-1 | . | TRBV7-2 | CASSLGSSGSNEQFF | TGTGCCAGCAGCTTAGGTTCGAGCGGGAGCAATGAGCAGTTCTTC
. | TRBJ1-2 | many | TRBV28 | CASSVGMGGYTF | TGTGCCAGCAGTGTCGGGATGGGTGGCTACACCTTC
. | TRBJ2-5 | . | TRBV5-1 | CASSFGARAGEETQYF | TGCGCCAGCAGCTTTGGAGCCAGGGCCGGGGAAGAGACCCAGTACTTC
TRBD1 | TRBJ1-5 | few | TRBV24-1 | CATSDSHPKKTGESNQPQHF | TGTGCCACCAGTGACTCACACCCAAAAAAGACAGGGGAAAGCAATCAGCCCCAGCATTTT
TRBD2 | TRBJ2-3 | . | TRBV6-5 | CASSPEAGGWADTQYF | TGTGCCAGCAGTCCTGAAGCGGGGGGCTGGGCAGATACGCAGTATTTT
. | TRBJ1-5 | . | TRBV7-9 | CASSLMRADQPQHF | TGTGCCAGCAGCTTAATGAGGGCTGATCAGCCCCAGCATTTT
TRBD2 | TRBJ2-5 | few | TRBV20-1 | CSANSGRDTETQYF | TGCAGTGCTAACTCCGGGAGGGATACGGAGACCCAGTACTTC
. | TRBJ1-1 | many | TRBV30 | CAWSATGYTEAFF | TGTGCCTGGAGTGCCACAGGGTACACTGAAGCTTTCTTT
TRBD1 | TRBJ2-5 | few | TRBV19 | CASSPPTGGTETQYF | TGTGCCAGTAGTCCCCCGACAGGGGGCACAGAGACCCAGTACTTC
TRBD2 | TRBJ2-7 | few | TRBV2 | CASTVGLVNSYEQYF | TGTGCCAGCACTGTAGGACTAGTCAACTCCTACGAGCAGTACTTC
TRBD2 | TRBJ2-7 | few | TRBV19 | CASGTSGGGSYEQYF | TGTGCCAGCGGGACTAGCGGGGGGGGATCCTACGAGCAGTACTTC
. | TRBJ1-1 | few | TRBV2 | CASSLTENTEAFF | TGTGCCAGCAGCCTGACGGAAAACACTGAAGCTTTCTTT
. | TRBJ2-7 | few | TRBV20-1 | CSARETARRSYEQYF | TGCAGTGCTAGAGAAACAGCCCGACGCTCCTACGAGCAGTACTTC
. | TRBJ2-1 | . | TRBV11-2 | CASSLDSTKKGPYNEQFF | TGTGCCAGCAGCTTAGACTCCACTAAAAAGGGCCCTTACAATGAGCAGTTCTTC
TRBD1 | TRBJ2-1 | many | TRBV19 | CASSTRTGGNEQFF | TGTGCCAGTAGTACGCGGACAGGGGGTAATGAGCAGTTCTTC
. | TRBJ2-6 | many | TRBV28 | CASSFESAGVAGANVLTF | TGTGCCAGCAGTTTCGAGTCTGCCGGGGTAGCTGGGGCCAACGTCCTGACTTTC
. | TRBJ2-7 | . | TRBV30 | CAWSVPGGGHNSYEQYF | TGTGCCTGGAGTGTTCCCGGCGGGGGACACAACTCCTACGAGCAGTACTTC
. | TRBJ2-2 | many | TRBV10-1 | CASSETGMSTGELFF | TGCGCCAGCAGTGAAACAGGGATGAGCACCGGGGAGCTGTTTTTT
. | TRBJ1-1 | many | TRBV21-1 | CASSKRDNTEAFF | TGTGCCAGCAGCAAAAGGGACAACACTGAAGCTTTCTTT
. | TRBJ1-3 | many | TRBV25-1 | CASSEYRLGSGNTIYF | TGTGCCAGCAGTGAATATAGGCTGGGCTCTGGAAACACCATATATTTT
. | TRBJ2-1 | . | TRBV10-3 | CAISGDGSYNEQFF | TGTGCCATAAGCGGAGACGGGTCCTACAATGAGCAGTTCTTC
. | TRBJ1-2 | many | TRBV4-1 | CASSQVWNLNYGYTF | TGCGCCAGCAGCCAAGTGTGGAACCTTAACTATGGCTACACCTTC
. | TRBJ1-1 | many | TRBV9 | CASSLTGTPNTEAFF | TGTGCCAGCAGCCTGACCGGGACACCAAACACTGAAGCTTTCTTT
. | TRBJ1-6 | . | TRBV12-3/TRBV12-4 | CASSFRGDSPLHF | TGTGCCAGCAGTTTCCGGGGGGATTCACCCCTCCACTTT
TRBD2 | TRBJ2-1 | few | TRBV29-1 | CSGGLAGVIVEQFF | TGCAGCGGGGGACTAGCGGGAGTAATTGTTGAGCAGTTCTTC
. | TRBJ2-7 | . | TRBV3-1 | CASSQGAGKHEQYF | TGTGCCAGCAGCCAAGGGGCAGGGAAGCACGAGCAGTACTTC
. | TRBJ2-3 | few | TRBV5-1 | CASSGRDTQYF | TGCGCCAGCAGCGGTAGAGATACGCAGTATTTT
. | TRBJ1-2 | . | TRBV12-1 | CASSSGETNYGYTF | TGTGCCAGCAGCTCCGGCGAGACTAACTATGGCTACACCTTC
. | TRBJ2-7 | . | TRBV24-1 | CATSDAGKSSYEQYF | TGTGCCACCAGTGATGCAGGGAAAAGCTCCTACGAGCAGTACTTC
TRBD1 | TRBJ1-2 | many | TRBV28 | CASSLPGQGLLGYTF | TGTGCCAGCAGTCTCCCCGGACAGGGGCTATTAGGCTACACCTTC
. | TRBJ2-1 | many | TRBV6-5 | CASSYFGSSSYNEQFF | TGTGCCAGCAGTTACTTCGGCAGTAGCTCCTACAATGAGCAGTTCTTC
TRBD1 | TRBJ1-2 | few | TRBV29-1 | CSVAGTGTINYGYTF | TGCAGCGTTGCTGGGACAGGAACCATTAACTATGGCTACACCTTC
TRBD2 | TRBJ2-1 | many | TRBV20-1 | CSAPDILAGVYNEQFF | TGCAGTGCGCCAGACATCCTAGCGGGAGTCTACAATGAGCAGTTCTTC
TRBD1 | TRBJ1-4 | many | TRBV4-3 | CASSRDRSLNEKLFF | TGCGCCAGCAGCCGGGACAGGTCTCTTAATGAAAAACTGTTTTTT
TRBD1 | TRBJ2-7 | many | TRBV7-8 | CASSLARDRSSYEQYF | TGTGCCAGCAGCTTAGCCCGGGACAGGAGCTCCTACGAGCAGTACTTC
. | TRBJ1-3 | many | TRBV12-3/TRBV12-4 | CASSLMYRTGNTIYF | TGTGCCAGCAGTTTAATGTACAGGACTGGAAACACCATATATTTT
. | TRBJ1-6 | many | TRBV20-1 | CSVGHGSTAPLHF | TGCAGTGTAGGACACGGGAGTACTGCACCCCTCCACTTT
. | TRBJ2-5 | . | TRBV28 | CASSWEQETQYF | TGTGCCAGCAGTTGGGAGCAAGAGACCCAGTACTTC
. | TRBJ1-6 | once | TRBV15 | CATSRDYSPLHF | TGTGCCACCAGCAGAGACTATTCACCCCTCCACTTT